These 7 T cell receptor beta chains originate from one sample sequenced in a study of ipilimumab plus nivolumab after autologous stem cell transplantation. Method: immunoSEQ multiplex PCR; TCRdb's copy keeps in-frame clones and lacks some. The sample holds 11,000 or so clones, 70% to 80% seen once. This sample comprised PBMCs, obtained in a trial of ipilimumab plus nivolumab as post-transplant consolidation. Receptors originate from a male donor with multiple myeloma.

V usage is TRBV7-3 and J usage is TRBJ1-6; tentative D call: TRBD1 (6 bases). CDR1 SGHTA and CDR2 FQGTGA come from the germline V gene. Trimming left V 5 bases short and J 7 bases short, with 12 bases between. CDR3 length: 14 residues. DNA of the CDR3: TGTGCCAGCAGCCCCAGGGGAGGCAATTCACCCCTCCACTTT. Protein sequence: CASSPRGGNSPLHF.

This chain uses TRBV6-4 with TRBJ2-1; D remains ambiguous. This CDR3 has 14 amino acids. Trimming left V 0 bases short and J 4 bases short, with 7 bases between. Germline lookup yields CDR1 MRHNA and CDR2 SNTAGT. CDR3 DNA: TGTGCCAGCAGTGACTCGAAGGTTTACAATGAGCAGTTCTTC. This sequence encodes CASSDSKVYNEQFF.

This clone was seen only a few times. The V and J genes are TRBV29-1 and TRBJ1-5; TRBD1 aligns across 7 bases. In germline, CDR1 is SQVTM, CDR2 ANQGSEA. Trimming cost V 8 bases and J 6 bases; bases outside gene matches: 7. The CDR3 consists of 12 residues. CDR3 sequence reads: CSYRQGLQPQHF. CDR3 DNA: TGCAGCTACAGACAGGGCCTTCAGCCCCAGCATTTT.

The gene calls are TRBV18 and TRBJ1-2, with 8 bases matching TRBD1. The CDR3 sequence is 14 residues long. V dropped 6 bases and J dropped 1; count of bases not matched to a gene: 4. Germline lookup yields CDR1 KGHSH and CDR2 LQKENI. The CDR3 sequence is CASSLTGDNYGYTF. CDR3 DNA sequence: TGTGCCAGCTCCCTGACAGGGGATAACTATGGCTACACCTTC.

This rearrangement joins TRBV6-6 to TRBJ2-7; 11 bases are shared with TRBD2. With 5 bases clipped from V and 4 bases from J, the junction kept 10 bases outside the gene matches. Germline V gene lookup returns CDR1 MNHNY and CDR2 SVGAGI (reference sequence). The CDR3 length is 16 residues. The CDR3 DNA follows: TGTGCCAGCAGTGGATCTACTAGCGGGGGTAGATACGAGCAGTACTTC. Amino acids: CASSGSTSGGRYEQYF.

This chain joins TRBV2 and TRBJ2-3; 7 bases align to TRBD1. Germline values: CDR1 SNHLY, CDR2 FYNNEI. This CDR3 contains 15 residues. Trimming at V came to 4 bases and at J to 0 bases, leaving 4 bases not matched to a gene. CDR3 amino acids: CASSVRQGSTDTQYF. For the CDR3, the DNA is TGTGCCAGCAGTGTAAGACAGGGTAGCACAGATACGCAGTATTTT.

Notes on this clone: The junction does not match germline at one end; this may be a read error. The V gene is TRBV5-4, the J gene TRBJ2-7; weak D call: TRBD2 (7 bases). This CDR3 spans 14 amino acids. Germline CDR1 reads SGHNT; CDR2 reads YYREEE (reference sequence). CDR3 residues: CATSQGGSSYGQYF. The CDR3 nucleotides are TGTGCCACCTCACAGGGCGGGAGCTCCTACGGGCAGTACTTC. The full variable domain, rest sourced from reference TRBV5-4 and TRBJ2-7, is ETGVTQSPTHLIKTRGQQVTLRCSSQSGHNTVSWYQQALGQGPQFIFQYYREEENGRGNFPPRFSGLQFPNYSSELNVNALELDDSALYLCATSQGGSSYGQYFGPGTRLTVT.